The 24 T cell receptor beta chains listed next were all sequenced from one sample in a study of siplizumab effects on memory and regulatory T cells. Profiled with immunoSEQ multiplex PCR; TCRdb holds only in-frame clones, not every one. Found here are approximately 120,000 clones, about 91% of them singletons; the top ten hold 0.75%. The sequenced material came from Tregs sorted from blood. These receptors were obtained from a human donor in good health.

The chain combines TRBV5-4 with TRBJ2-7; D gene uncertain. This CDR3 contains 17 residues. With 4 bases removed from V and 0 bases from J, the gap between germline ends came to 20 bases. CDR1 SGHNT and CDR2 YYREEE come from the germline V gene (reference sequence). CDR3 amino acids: CASSPAPPGLSSYEQYF. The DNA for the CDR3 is TGTGCCAGCAGCCCCGCCCCCCCCGGGCTCAGCTCCTACGAGCAGTACTTC.

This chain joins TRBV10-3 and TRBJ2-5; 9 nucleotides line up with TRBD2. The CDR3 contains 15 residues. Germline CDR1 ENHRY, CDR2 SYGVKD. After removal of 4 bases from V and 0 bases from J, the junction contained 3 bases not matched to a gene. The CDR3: CAISASGANQETQYF. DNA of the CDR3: TGTGCCATCAGTGCTAGCGGGGCTAACCAAGAGACCCAGTACTTC.

In DNA, the CDR3 is TGCAGTGCTAGAATCCCAAGTGGAGCTTTCTTT. Its protein product is CSARIPSGAFF. The chain employs TRBV20-1 and TRBJ1-1; D not resolved. The V end lost 2 bases, the J end lost 10 bases, and 11 bases lay between the germline ends. CDR1 and CDR2 from the germline V gene are DFQATT and SNEGSKA (reference sequence). This CDR3 spans 11 amino acids.

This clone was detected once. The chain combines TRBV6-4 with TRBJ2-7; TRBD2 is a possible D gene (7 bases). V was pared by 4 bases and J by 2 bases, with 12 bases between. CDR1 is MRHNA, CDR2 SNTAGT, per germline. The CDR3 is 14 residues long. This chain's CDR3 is CASSVEGGAYEQYF. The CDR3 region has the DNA TGTGCCAGCAGTGTGGAGGGGGGGGCCTACGAGCAGTACTTC.

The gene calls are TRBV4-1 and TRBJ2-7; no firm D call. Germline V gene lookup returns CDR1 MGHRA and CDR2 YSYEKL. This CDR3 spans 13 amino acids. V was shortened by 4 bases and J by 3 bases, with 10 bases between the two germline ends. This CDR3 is CASSRSLNYEQYF. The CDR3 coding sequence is TGCGCCAGCAGCCGCTCCCTCAACTACGAGCAGTACTTC.

CDR3 in DNA: TGTGCCAGTAGTCACCGACTAGCGGTATACAATGAGCAGTTCTTC. It is translated as CASSHRLAVYNEQFF. This sequence joins TRBV19 and TRBJ2-1, with 9 bases fitting TRBD2. CDR1 and CDR2 from the germline V gene are LNHDA and SQIVND (reference sequence). The CDR3 loop spans 15 amino acids. Germline trimming cut 5 bases from V and 4 bases from J; bases unmatched to any gene: 6.

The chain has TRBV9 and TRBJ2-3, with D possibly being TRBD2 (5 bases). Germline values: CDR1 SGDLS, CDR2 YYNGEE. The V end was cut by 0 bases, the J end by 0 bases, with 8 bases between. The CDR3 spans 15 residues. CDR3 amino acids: CASSVGTSSTDTQYF. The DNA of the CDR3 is TGTGCCAGCAGCGTAGGCACTAGTAGCACAGATACGCAGTATTTT.

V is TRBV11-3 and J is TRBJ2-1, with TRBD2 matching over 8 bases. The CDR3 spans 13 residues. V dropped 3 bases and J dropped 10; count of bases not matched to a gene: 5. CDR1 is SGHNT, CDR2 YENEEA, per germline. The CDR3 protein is CASSFYSSGEQFF. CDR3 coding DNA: TGTGCCAGCAGCTTCTACTCTAGCGGGGAGCAGTTCTTC.

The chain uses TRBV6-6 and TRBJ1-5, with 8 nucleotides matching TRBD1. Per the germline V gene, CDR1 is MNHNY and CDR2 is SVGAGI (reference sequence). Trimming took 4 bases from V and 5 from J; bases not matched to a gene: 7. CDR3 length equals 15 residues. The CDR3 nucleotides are TGTGCCAGCAGTTTTACGGACAGGGCCTATCAGCCCCAGCATTTT. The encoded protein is CASSFTDRAYQPQHF.

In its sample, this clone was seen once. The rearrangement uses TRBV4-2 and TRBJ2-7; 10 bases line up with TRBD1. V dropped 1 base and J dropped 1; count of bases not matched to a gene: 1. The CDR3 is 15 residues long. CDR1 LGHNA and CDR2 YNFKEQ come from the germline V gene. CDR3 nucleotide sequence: TGTGCCAGCAGCCAAGCGGGACAGGGGTCCTACGAGCAGTACTTC. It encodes CASSQAGQGSYEQYF.

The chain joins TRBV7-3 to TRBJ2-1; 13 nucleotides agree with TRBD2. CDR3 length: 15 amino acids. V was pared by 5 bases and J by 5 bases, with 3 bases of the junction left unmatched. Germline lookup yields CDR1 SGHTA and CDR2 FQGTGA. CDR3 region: CASSVTSGRNNEQFF. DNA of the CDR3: TGTGCCAGCAGCGTGACTAGCGGGAGGAACAATGAGCAGTTCTTC.

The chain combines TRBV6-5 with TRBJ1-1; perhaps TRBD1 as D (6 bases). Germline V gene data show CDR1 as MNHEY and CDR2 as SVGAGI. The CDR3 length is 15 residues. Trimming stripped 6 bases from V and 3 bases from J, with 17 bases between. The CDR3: CASRNVRGWDTEAFF. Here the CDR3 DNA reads TGTGCCAGCAGGAATGTCAGGGGATGGGACACTGAAGCTTTCTTT.

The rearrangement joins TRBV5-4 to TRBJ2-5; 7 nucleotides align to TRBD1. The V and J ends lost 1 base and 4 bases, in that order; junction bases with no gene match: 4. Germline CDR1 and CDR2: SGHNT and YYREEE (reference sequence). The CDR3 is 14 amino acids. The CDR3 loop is CASSLPRQGETQYF. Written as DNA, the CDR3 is TGTGCCAGCAGCTTGCCACGACAGGGAGAGACCCAGTACTTC.

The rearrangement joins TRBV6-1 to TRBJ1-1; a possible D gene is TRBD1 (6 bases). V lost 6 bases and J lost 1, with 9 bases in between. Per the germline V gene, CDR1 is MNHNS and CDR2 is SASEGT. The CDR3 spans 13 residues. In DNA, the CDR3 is TGTGCCAGCAGGGGGGCGGGGAACACTGAAGCTTTCTTT. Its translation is CASRGAGNTEAFF.

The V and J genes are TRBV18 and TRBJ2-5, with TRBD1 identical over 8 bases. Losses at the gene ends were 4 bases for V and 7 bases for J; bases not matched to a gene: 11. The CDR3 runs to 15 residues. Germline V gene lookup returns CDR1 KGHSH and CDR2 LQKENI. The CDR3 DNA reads TGTGCCAGCTCACTCGGACAGGGACTCCCTGGGACCCAGTACTTC. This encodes CASSLGQGLPGTQYF.

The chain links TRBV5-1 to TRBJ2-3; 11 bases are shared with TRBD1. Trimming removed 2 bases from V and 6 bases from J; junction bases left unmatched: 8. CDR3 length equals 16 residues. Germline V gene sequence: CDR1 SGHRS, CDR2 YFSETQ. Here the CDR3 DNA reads TGCGCCAGCAGCTTAAGAACCGGGACAGGGGGGGATACGCAGTATTTT. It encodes CASSLRTGTGGDTQYF.

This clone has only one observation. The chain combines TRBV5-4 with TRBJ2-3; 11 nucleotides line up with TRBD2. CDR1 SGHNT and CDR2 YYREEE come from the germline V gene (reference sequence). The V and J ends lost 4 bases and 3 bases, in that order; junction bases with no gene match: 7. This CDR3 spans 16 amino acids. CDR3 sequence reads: CASSTRLAGRTDTQYF. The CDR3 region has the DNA TGTGCCAGCAGCACCAGACTAGCGGGAAGGACAGATACGCAGTATTTT.

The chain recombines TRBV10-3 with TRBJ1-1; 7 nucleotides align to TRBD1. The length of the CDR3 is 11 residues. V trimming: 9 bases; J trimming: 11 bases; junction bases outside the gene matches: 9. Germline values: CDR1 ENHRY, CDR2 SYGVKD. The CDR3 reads CAIRQGGVAFF. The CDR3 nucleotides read TGTGCCATAAGGCAGGGGGGAGTTGCTTTCTTT.

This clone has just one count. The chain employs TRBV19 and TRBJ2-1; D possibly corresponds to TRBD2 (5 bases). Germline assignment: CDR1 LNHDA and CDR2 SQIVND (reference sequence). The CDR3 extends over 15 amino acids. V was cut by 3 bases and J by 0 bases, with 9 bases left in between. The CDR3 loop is CASSIERISYNEQFF. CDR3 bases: TGTGCCAGTAGTATCGAGCGGATCTCCTACAATGAGCAGTTCTTC.

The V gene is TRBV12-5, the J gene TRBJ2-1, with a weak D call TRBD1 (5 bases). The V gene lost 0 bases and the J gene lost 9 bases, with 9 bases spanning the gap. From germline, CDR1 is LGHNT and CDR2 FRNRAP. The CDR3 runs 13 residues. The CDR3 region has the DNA TGTGCTAGTGGTTTGGTTCAGGGCACTGAGCAGTTCTTC. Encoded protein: CASGLVQGTEQFF.

CDR3 sequence reads: CASSRGQGGEKLFF. CDR3 sequence (DNA): TGTGCCAGCTCACGGGGACAGGGAGGAGAAAAACTGTTTTTT. This rearrangement joins TRBV18 to TRBJ1-4, with 9 bases fitting TRBD1. Germline lookup yields CDR1 KGHSH and CDR2 LQKENI. The length of the CDR3 is 14 residues. Trimming cost V 4 bases and J 8 bases; bases outside gene matches: 5.

The CDR3 loop is CASTQGETQYF. The CDR3 DNA reads as TGTGCCAGCACCCAGGGGGAGACCCAGTACTTC. This rearrangement joins TRBV6-5 to TRBJ2-5, with D possibly being TRBD1 (6 bases). The CDR3 has 11 amino acids. Trimming cost V 7 bases and J 5 bases, with 8 bases left between them. Germline CDR1 reads MNHEY; CDR2 reads SVGAGI.

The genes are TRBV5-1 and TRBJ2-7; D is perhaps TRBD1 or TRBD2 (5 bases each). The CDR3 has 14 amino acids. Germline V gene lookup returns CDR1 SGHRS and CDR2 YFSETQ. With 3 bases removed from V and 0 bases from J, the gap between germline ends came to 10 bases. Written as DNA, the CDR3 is TGCGCCAGCAGCTGGGGGAGCCACTCCTACGAGCAGTACTTC. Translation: CASSWGSHSYEQYF. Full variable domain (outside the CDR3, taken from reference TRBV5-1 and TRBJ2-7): KAGVTQTPRYLIKTRGQQVTLSCSPISGHRSVSWYQQTPGQGLQFLFEYFSETQRNKGNFPGRFSGRQFSNSRSEMNVSTLELGDSALYLCASSWGSHSYEQYFGPGTRLTVT.

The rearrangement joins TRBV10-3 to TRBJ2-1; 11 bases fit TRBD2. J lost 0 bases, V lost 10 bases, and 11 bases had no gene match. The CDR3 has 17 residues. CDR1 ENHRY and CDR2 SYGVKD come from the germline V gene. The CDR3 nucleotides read TGTGCCACCCAATTCGCTAGCGGGAGGACCTCCTACAATGAGCAGTTCTTC. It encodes CATQFASGRTSYNEQFF.